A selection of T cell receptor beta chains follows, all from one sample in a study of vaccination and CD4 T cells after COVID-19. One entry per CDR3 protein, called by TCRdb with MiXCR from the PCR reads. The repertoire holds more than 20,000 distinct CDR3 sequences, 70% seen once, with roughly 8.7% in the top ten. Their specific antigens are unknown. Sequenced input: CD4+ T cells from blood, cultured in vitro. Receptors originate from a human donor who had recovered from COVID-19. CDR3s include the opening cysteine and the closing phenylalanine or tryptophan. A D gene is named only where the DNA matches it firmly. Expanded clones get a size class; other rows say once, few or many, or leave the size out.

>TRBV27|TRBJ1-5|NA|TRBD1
TGTGCCAGTAGGGGGCTCCCGAGTAGCAATCAGCCCCAGCATTTT
CASRGLPSSNQPQHF
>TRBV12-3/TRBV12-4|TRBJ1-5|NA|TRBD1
TGTGCCAGCAGTTTAGACAGGGGGCTAGGTCAGCCCCAGCATTTT
CASSLDRGLGQPQHF
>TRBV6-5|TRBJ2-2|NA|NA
TGTGCCAGCAGTTACCAGTGGGGGAACACCGGGGAGCTGTTTTTT
CASSYQWGNTGELFF
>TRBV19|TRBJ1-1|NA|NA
TGTGCCAGTAGTAATCAGGGGTACACTGAAGCTTTCTTT
CASSNQGYTEAFF
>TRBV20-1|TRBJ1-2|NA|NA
TGCAGTGCACCTAGGGGACCCAGCTATGGCTACACCTTC
CSAPRGPSYGYTF
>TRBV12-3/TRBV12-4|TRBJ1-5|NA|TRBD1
TGTGCCAGCACCACAGGGGGCGGTCAGCCCCAGCATTTT
CASTTGGGQPQHF
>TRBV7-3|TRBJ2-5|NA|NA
TGTGCCAGCAGCTTGGGAGCCTACCAAGAGACCCAGTACTTC
CASSLGAYQETQYF
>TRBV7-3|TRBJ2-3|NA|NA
TGTGCCAGCAGCTTAACAAGTCGGGGTAGCACAGATACGCAGTATTTT
CASSLTSRGSTDTQYF
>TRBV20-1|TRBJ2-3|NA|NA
TGCAGTGCTAGAGACCCGGCAGGTAAAGGAACAGATACGCAGTATTTT
CSARDPAGKGTDTQYF
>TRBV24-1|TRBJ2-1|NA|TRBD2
TGTGCCACCAGTGACGTAGCGGGCCGCCTCAATGAGCAGTTCTTC
CATSDVAGRLNEQFF
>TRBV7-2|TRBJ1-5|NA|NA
TGTGCCAGCAGCCGGCAGGGGACTGCTTTGCCCCAGCATTTT
CASSRQGTALPQHF
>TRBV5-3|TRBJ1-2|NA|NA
TGTGCCAGAAGCTGGGACCTGGGTGGCTACACCTTC
CARSWDLGGYTF
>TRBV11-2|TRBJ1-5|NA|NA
TGTGCCAGCAGCTTATCCGGGACGGGACTCGGGGCCCAGCATTTT
CASSLSGTGLGAQHF
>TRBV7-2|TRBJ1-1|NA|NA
TGTGCCAGCAGCCCGAGTTGGGGGGGGAGAGGTGAAGCTTTCTTT
CASSPSWGGRGEAFF
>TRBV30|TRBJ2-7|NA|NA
TGTGCCTTCCAGGGGGGGGACTACTACGAGCAGTACTTC
CAFQGGDYYEQYF
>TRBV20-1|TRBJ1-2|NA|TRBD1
TGCAGTGCTAGAGGGACAGGTGCTTCCTTAGCTAACTATGGCTACACCTTC
CSARGTGASLANYGYTF
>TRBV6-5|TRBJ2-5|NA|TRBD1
TGTGCCAGCAGTTACCCGGGCAGGGGACAGGGAGAGACCCAGTACTTC
CASSYPGRGQGETQYF
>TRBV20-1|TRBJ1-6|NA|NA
TGCAGTGCTAGAGATCGTCGAGCTTCACCCCTCCACTTT
CSARDRRASPLHF
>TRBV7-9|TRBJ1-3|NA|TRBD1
TGTGCCAGCAGCGCGGACAGGGCTGGAAACACCATATATTTT
CASSADRAGNTIYF
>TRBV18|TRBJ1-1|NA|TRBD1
TGTGCCAGCTTGGGACAGACTGAAGCTTTCTTT
CASLGQTEAFF
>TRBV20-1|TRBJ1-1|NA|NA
TGCAGTGCTAGAGAACCAAGGGGAGGGAACACTGAAGCTTTCTTT
CSAREPRGGNTEAFF
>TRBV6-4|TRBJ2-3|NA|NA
TGTGCCAGCAGTGACGGGGTAGGCCCGTCGCAGTATTTT
CASSDGVGPSQYF
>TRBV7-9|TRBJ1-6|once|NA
TGTGCCAGCAGCGAAGGGCAGGTTTATAATTCACCCCTCCACTTT
CASSEGQVYNSPLHF
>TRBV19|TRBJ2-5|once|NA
TGTGCCAGTAGTAAGGGTTCGGGCAGCCTGGGGGAGACCCAGTACTTC
CASSKGSGSLGETQYF
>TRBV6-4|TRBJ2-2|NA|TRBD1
TGTGCCAGCAGGGAATCCGGGACAGGGAGGCCCGGGGAGCTGTTTTTT
CASRESGTGRPGELFF
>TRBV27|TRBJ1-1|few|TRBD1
TGTGCCAGCAGCCGCACAGGGGCGAACACTGAAGCTTTCTTT
CASSRTGANTEAFF
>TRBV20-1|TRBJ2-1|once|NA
TGCAGTGCTAGAGCGCCAGCAGGGATCGGGTACAATGAGCAGTTCTTC
CSARAPAGIGYNEQFF
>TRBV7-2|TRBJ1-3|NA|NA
TGTGCCAGCAGCTTACGCCCCCGGGGGGCAGATCGAAACACCATATATTTT
CASSLRPRGADRNTIYF
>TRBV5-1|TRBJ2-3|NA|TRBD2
TGCGCCAGCAGCACGGGACTAGCGGGAGCTGGTGATACGCAGTATTTT
CASSTGLAGAGDTQYF
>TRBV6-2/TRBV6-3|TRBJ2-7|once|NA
TGTGCCAGCAGAGAGCCGTCCCCCTACGAGCAGTACTTC
CASREPSPYEQYF
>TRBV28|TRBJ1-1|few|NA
TGTGCCAGCAGTTCAGGGGTTCCGAACACTGAAGCTTTCTTT
CASSSGVPNTEAFF
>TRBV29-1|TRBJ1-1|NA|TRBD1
TGCAGTGCACAGGGGGCCCCGAACACTGAAGCTTTCTTT
CSAQGAPNTEAFF
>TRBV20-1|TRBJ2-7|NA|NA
TGCAGTGCTACCTCGGGGTTGGGCCGGGGAGGATCCTACGAGCAGTACTTC
CSATSGLGRGGSYEQYF
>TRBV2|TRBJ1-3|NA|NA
TGTGCCAGCAGTGAAACCCGGACCTCTGGAAACACCATATATTTT
CASSETRTSGNTIYF
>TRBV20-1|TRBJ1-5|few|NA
TGCAGTGCTAGGGGGGGACGGATCATCAGCAATCAGCCCCAGCATTTT
CSARGGRIISNQPQHF
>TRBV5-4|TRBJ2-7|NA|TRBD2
TGTGCCAGCAGCTTGACTAGCGGGAGCCGACCGGCGTACTCCTACGAGCAGTACTTC
CASSLTSGSRPAYSYEQYF
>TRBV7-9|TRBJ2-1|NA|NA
TGTGCCAGCAGCTTACAGGGGAGGGGGCGATCCTACAATGAGCAGTTCTTC
CASSLQGRGRSYNEQFF
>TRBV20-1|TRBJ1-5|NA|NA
TGCAGTGCTAGGGGGGGTTGGAGCAATCAGCCCCAGCATTTT
CSARGGWSNQPQHF
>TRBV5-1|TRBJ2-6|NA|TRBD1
TGCGCCAGCAGCCCACGGACAGGTAGCTCTGGGGCCAACGTCCTGACTTTC
CASSPRTGSSGANVLTF
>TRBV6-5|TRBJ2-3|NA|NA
TGTGCCAGCAGTTCAAACTTGCAAGATACGCAGTATTTT
CASSSNLQDTQYF
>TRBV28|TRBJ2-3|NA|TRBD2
TGTGCCTTAAGCGGGGGTTCCCGCACAGATACGCAGTATTTT
CALSGGSRTDTQYF
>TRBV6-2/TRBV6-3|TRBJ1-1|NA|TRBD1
TGTGCCAGCAGTTACGACAGGGACACTGAAGCTTTCTTT
CASSYDRDTEAFF
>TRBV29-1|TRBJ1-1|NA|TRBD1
TGCAGCGTCCAGGGACAGGGGGCTACTGAAGCTTTCTTT
CSVQGQGATEAFF
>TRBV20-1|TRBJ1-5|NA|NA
TGCAGTGCGAGGGGCGGGTACGAAGTCGTTCAGCCCCAGCATTTT
CSARGGYEVVQPQHF
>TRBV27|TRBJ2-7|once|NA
TGTGCCAGCAGCCACGGTAGGGGGGTAACGACCTACGAGCAGTACTTC
CASSHGRGVTTYEQYF
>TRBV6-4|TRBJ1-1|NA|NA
TGTGCCAGCAGTCTAACCGGGACGGTGAACACTGAAGCTTTCTTT
CASSLTGTVNTEAFF
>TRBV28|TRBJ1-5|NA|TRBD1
TGTGCCAGCAGTTCCCTGAGGAGGGGGCCCGGGCCCCAGCATTTT
CASSSLRRGPGPQHF
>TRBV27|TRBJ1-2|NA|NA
TGTGCCAGCACAACTCAGGGCCTTATTAACTATGGCTACACCTTC
CASTTQGLINYGYTF
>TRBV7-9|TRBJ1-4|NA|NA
TGTGCCAGCAGCTTAGGGGGTGATAATGAAAAACTGTTTTTT
CASSLGGDNEKLFF
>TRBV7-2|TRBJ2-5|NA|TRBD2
TGTGCCAGCAGCCTCAGGGCTAGCGGGATAGGAACCCAGTACTTC
CASSLRASGIGTQYF
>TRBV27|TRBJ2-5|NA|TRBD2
TGTGCCAGCAGTCCCCGGGGGGAGAGGGCCGGGACCCAGTACTTC
CASSPRGERAGTQYF
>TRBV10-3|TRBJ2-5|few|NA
TGTGCCACCGGGGTCTCGGAGGCCCAGTGCTTC
CATGVSEAQCF
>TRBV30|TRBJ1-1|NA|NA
TGTACCGCGCAGGGCTCCTCTGAAGCTTTCTTT
CTAQGSSEAFF
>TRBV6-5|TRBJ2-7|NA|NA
TGTGCCAGCAGTTATATGGCAGGAGATCCCCTCGAGCAGTACTTC
CASSYMAGDPLEQYF